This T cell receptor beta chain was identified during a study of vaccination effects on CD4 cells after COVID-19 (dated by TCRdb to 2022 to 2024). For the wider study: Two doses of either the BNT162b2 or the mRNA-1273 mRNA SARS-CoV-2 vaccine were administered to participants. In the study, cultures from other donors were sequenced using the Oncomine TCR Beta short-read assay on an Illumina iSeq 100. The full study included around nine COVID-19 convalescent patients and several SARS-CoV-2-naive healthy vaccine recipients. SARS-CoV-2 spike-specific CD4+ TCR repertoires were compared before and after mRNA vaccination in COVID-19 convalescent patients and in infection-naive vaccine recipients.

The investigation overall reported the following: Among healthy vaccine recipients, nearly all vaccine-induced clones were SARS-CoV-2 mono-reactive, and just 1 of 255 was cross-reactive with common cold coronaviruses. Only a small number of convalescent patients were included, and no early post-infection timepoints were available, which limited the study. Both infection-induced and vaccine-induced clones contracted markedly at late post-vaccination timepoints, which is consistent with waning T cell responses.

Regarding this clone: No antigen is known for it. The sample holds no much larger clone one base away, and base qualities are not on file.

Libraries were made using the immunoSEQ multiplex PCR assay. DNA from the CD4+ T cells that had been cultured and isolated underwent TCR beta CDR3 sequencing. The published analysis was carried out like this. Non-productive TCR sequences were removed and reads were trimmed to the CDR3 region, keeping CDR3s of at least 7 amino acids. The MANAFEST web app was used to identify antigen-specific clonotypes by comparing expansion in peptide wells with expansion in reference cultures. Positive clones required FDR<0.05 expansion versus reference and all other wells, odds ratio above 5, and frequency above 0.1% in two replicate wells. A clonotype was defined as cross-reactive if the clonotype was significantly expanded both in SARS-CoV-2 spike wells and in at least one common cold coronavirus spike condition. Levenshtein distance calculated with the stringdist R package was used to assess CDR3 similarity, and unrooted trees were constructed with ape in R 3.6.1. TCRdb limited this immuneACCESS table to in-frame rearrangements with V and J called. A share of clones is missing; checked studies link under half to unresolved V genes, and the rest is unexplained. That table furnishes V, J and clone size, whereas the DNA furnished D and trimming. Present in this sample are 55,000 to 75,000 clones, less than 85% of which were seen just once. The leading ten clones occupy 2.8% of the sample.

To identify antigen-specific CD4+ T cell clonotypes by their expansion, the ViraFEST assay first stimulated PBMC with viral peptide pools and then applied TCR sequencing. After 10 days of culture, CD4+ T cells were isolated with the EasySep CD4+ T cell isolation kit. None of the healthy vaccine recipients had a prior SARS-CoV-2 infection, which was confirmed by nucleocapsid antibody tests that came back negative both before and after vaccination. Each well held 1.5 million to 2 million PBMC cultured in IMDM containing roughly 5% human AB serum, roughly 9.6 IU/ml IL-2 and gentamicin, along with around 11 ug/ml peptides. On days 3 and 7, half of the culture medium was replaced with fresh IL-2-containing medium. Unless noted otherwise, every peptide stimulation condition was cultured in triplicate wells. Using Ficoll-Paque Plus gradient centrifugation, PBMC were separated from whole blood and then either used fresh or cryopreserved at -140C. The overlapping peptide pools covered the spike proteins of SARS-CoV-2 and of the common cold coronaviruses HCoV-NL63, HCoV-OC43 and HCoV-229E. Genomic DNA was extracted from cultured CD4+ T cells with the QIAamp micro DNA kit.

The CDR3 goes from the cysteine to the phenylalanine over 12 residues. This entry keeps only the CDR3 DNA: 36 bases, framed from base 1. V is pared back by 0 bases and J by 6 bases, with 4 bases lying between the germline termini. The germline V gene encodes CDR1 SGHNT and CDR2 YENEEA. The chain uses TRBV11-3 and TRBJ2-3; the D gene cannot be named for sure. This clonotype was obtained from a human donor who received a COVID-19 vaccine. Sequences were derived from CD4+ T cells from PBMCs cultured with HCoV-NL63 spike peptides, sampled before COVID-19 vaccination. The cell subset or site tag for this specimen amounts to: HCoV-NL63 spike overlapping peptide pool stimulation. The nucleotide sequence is TGTGCCAGCAGCTTAGATATGGATACGCAGTATTTT. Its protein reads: CASSLDMDTQYF.